This T cell receptor beta chain was recovered during a study of T-cell memory formation after mild COVID-19 (dated by TCRdb to about 2021). Describing the broader study: TCR sequence clusters from the two donors were found to be largely donor specific. Longitudinal TCRalpha and TCRbeta repertoire sequencing tracked T-cell clones expanding and contracting after mild COVID-19 in a couple of donors. The cohort was made up of two young adult volunteers, one female and one male, who were previously healthy.

For this chain, trimming is 8 bases at the V end and 4 bases at the J end, and the number of junction bases without a gene match is 10. From the cysteine up to the phenylalanine, the CDR3 has a length of 14 residues. Only the CDR3 portion is preserved as DNA: 42 bases, with reading frame beginning at the first base. The CDR1 and CDR2 encoded by the germline V gene are MNHNS and SASEGT. Ficoll-Paque density gradient centrifugation was the method used to isolate PBMCs. Of note for this clonotype: Its specific antigen is unknown. No base qualities exist here, and no much larger clone lies one base off it.

General study outcomes and caveats: Only a couple of mild cases were covered in the study, and larger cohorts including severe cases with pre-infection samples were considered necessary. The detection of some responding clones in pre-infection memory suggests that pre-existing cross-reactive memory T cells joined the SARS-CoV-2 response. Clones that contracted from day 15 to 85 showed balanced CD4/CD8 phenotypes, whereas a second wave of clones that expanded from day 15 to 37 leaned towards CD4+. Whether the second-wave clones peaking on day 37 were SARS-CoV-2 specific was not confirmed. Contracting CD4+ clones were found mainly in CM and EM memory subsets, while CD8+ clones were enriched in EMRA.

The listed sequencing device is Illumina NovaSeq 6000. cDNA libraries for TCRalpha and TCRbeta were prepared by 5'RACE using constant-segment primers, with sample barcodes and unique molecular identifiers added. Trizol reagent was used to extract RNA from every sample. The libraries were amplified in two PCR steps, and the second step added a second sample barcode and Illumina TruSeq adapters. The libraries were sequenced on an Illumina NovaSeq using 2 x 150 bp paired-end reads. The original methods were these. Demultiplexing of reads and collapsing into UMI-guided consensus sequences were performed with migec v1.2.7. Using mixcr v2.1.11, UMI consensuses were aligned to TRA and TRB V and J templates and then assembled into clonotypes. Expanded or contracted clonotypes were those called significant by both edgeR and NoisET, with noise models trained on biological replicates. For edgeR calls, a false discovery rate-adjusted p below 0.01 and a log2 fold-change threshold of 1 were applied. As an exploratory analysis of dynamics, max-normalized trajectories of the 1000 most abundant clonotypes were examined by PCA with hierarchical clustering. Separately sequenced CD4+ and CD8+ repertoires were used to assign a CD4 or CD8 phenotype to each responding clone. Using fastp trimming at Q25 and MiXCR clonotype assembly, TCRdb reanalyzed the public sequencing data and kept in-frame beta chains. Rows are combined by CDR3 protein, so each entry shows the most common genes and DNA. These V and J calls originate from TCRdb's pipeline instead of the authors' own analysis. Across this sample there are 550,000 to 650,000 distinct CDR3 sequences, with roughly 17% seen only once. Approximately 8.1% of the sample belongs to the ten largest clones.

Recombination linked TRBV6-1 to TRBJ2-7; 8 central bases correspond to TRBD1. The TCR sequence derives from an adult woman who had mild COVID-19 (a few samples of this study predate the infection). The sample titles of this study are shuffled in the database, so cell type and time point are left out; the donor was told from shared clones. The sequenced material came from PBMCs or a T cell subset sorted from them (not recorded which). The CDR3 loop reads CASDGTGWGYEQYF. The nucleotide sequence is given as TGTGCCAGCGATGGGACAGGCTGGGGGTACGAGCAGTACTTC.